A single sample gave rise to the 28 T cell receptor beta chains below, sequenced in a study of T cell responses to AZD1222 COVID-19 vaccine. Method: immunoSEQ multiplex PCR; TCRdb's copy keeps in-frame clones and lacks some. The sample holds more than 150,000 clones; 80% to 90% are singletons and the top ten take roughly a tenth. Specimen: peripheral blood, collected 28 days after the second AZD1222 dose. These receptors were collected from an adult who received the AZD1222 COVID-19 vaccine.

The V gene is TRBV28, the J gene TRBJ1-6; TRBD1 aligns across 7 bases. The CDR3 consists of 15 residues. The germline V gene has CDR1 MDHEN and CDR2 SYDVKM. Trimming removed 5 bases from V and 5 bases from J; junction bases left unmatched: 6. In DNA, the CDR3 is TGTGCCAGCAGTCCTCCCAGGGGGAATAATTCACCCCTCCACTTT. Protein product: CASSPPRGNNSPLHF.

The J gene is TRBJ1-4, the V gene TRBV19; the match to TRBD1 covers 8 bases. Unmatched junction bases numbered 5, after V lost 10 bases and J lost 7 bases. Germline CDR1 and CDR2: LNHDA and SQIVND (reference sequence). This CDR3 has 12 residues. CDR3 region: CATGGGLEKLFF. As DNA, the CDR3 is TGTGCCACAGGGGGCGGTCTTGAAAAACTGTTTTTT.

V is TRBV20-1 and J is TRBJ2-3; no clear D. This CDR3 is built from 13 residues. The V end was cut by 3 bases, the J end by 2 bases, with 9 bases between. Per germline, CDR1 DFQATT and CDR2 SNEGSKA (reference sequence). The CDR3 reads CSASHPSTDTQYF. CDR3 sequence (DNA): TGCAGTGCTAGTCACCCTTCCACAGATACGCAGTATTTT.

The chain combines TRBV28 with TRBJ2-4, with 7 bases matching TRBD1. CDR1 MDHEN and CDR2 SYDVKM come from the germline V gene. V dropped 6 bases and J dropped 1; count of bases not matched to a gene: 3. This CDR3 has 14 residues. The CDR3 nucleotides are TGTGCCAGCAGCCGACAGGGTGCCAAAAACATTCAGTACTTC. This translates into CASSRQGAKNIQYF. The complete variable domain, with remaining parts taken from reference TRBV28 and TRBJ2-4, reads DVKVTQSSRYLVKRTGEKVFLECVQDMDHENMFWYRQDPGLGLRLIYFSYDVKMKEKGDIPEGYSVSREKKERFSLILESASTNQTSMYLCASSRQGAKNIQYFGAGTRLSVL.

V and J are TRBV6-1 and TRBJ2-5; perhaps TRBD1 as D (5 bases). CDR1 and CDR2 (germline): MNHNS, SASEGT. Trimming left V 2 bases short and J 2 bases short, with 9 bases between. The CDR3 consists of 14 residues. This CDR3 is CASSEPGLQETQYF. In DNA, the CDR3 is TGTGCCAGCAGTGAACCAGGGCTTCAAGAGACCCAGTACTTC.

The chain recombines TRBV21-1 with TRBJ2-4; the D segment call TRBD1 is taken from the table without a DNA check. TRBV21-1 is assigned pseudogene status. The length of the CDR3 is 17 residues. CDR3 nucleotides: TGTGCCAGTCATAAAGGGGGGACAGGGCCGCTCAAAAACATTCAGTACTTC. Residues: CASHKGGTGPLKNIQYF.

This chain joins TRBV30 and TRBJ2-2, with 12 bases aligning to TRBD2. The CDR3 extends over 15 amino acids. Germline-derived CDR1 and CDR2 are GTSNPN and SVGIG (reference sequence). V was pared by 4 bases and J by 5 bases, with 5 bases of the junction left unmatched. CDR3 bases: TGTGCCTGGACCCGACTAGCGGGAGCTACCGGGGAGCTGTTTTTT. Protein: CAWTRLAGATGELFF.

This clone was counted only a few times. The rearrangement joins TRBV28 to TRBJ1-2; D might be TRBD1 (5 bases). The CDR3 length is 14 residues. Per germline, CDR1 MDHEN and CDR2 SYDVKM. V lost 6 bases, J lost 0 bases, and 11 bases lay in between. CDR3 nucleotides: TGTGCCAGCAGACGGACACCTCCTAACTATGGCTACACCTTC. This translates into CASRRTPPNYGYTF.

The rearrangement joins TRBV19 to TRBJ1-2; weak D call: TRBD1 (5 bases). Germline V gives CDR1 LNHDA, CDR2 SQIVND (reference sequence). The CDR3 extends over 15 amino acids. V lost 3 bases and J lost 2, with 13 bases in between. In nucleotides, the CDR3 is TGTGCCAGTAGTATCCAGGGTCTGAAGAACTATGGCTACACCTTC. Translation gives CASSIQGLKNYGYTF.

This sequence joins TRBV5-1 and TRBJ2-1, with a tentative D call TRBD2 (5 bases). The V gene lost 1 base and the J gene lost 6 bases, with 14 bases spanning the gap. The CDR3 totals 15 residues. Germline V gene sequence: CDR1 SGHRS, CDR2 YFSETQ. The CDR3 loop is CASSLSGPSLNEQFF. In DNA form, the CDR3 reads TGCGCCAGCAGCTTGTCCGGGCCTAGCCTCAATGAGCAGTTCTTC.

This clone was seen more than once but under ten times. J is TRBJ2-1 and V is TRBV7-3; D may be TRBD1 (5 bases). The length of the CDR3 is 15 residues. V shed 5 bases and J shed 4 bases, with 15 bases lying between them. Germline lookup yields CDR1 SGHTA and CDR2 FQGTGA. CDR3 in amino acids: CASSPDRAVYNEQFF. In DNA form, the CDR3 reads TGTGCCAGCAGCCCTGACAGAGCAGTGTACAATGAGCAGTTCTTC.

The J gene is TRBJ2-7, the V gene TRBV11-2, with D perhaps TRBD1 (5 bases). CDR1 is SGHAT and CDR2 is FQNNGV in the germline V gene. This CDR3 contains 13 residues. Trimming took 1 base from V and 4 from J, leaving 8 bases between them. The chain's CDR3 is CASSLVRQYEQYF. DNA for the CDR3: TGTGCCAGCAGCTTAGTACGACAGTACGAGCAGTACTTC.

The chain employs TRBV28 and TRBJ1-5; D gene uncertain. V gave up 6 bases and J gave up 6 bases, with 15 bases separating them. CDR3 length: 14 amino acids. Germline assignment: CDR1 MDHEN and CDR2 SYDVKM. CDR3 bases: TGTGCCAGCAGCCGAACCCGCGGTCGTCAGCCCCAGCATTTT. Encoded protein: CASSRTRGRQPQHF. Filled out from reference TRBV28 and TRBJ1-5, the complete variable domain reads DVKVTQSSRYLVKRTGEKVFLECVQDMDHENMFWYRQDPGLGLRLIYFSYDVKMKEKGDIPEGYSVSREKKERFSLILESASTNQTSMYLCASSRTRGRQPQHFGDGTRLSIL.

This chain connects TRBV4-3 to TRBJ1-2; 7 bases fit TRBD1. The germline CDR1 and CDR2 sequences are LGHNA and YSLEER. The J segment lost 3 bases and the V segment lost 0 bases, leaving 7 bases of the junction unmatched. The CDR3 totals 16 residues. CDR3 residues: CASSQDLGGQYYGYTF. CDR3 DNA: TGCGCCAGCAGCCAAGATTTGGGGGGACAGTACTATGGCTACACCTTC.

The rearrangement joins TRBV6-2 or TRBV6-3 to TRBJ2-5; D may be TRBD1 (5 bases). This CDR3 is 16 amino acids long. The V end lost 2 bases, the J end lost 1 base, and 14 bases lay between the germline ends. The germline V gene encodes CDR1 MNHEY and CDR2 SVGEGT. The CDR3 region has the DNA TGTGCCAGCAGTTACGGGGCAGGGTACTTCCAAGAGACCCAGTACTTC. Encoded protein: CASSYGAGYFQETQYF.

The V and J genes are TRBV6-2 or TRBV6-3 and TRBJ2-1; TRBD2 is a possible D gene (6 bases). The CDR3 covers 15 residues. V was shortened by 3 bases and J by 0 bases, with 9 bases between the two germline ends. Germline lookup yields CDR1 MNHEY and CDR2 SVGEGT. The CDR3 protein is CASSYGGASYNEQFF. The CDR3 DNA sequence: TGTGCCAGCAGTTATGGCGGGGCCTCCTACAATGAGCAGTTCTTC.

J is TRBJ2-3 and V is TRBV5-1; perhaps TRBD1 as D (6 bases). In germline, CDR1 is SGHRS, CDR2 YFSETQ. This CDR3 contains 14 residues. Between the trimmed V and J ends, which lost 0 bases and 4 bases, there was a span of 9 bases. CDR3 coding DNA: TGCGCCAGCAGCTTGGAAGGGGGATCAGATACGCAGTATTTT. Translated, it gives CASSLEGGSDTQYF.

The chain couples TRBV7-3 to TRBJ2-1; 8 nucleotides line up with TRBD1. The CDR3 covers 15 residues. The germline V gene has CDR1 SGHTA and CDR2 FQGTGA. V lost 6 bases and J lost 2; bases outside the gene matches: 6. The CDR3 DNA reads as TGTGCCAGCAGTCCCGACAGGGGCGCCTACAATGAGCAGTTCTTC. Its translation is CASSPDRGAYNEQFF.

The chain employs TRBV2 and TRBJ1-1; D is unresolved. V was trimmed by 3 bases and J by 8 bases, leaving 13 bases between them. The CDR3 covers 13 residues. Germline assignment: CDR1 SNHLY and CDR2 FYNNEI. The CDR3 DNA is TGTGCCAGCAGTGAGGCCCGGGCGGGGGAAGCTTTCTTT. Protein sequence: CASSEARAGEAFF.

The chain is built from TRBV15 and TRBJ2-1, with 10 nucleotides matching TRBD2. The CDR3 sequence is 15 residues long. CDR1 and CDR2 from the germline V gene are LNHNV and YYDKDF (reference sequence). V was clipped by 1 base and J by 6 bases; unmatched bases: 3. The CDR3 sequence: CATSRVASGSNEQFF. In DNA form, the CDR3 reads TGTGCCACCAGCAGAGTGGCTAGCGGGAGCAATGAGCAGTTCTTC.

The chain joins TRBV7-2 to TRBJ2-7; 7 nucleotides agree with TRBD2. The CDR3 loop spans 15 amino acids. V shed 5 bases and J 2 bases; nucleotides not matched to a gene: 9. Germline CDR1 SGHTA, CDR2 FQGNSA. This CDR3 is CASSQGGSRTYEQYF. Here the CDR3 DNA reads TGTGCCAGCAGCCAGGGCGGGAGCCGAACCTACGAGCAGTACTTC.

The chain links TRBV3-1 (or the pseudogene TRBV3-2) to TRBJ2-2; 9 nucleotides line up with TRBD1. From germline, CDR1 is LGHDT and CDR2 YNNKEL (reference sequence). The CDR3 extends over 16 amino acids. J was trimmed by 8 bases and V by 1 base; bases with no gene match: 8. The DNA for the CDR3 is TGTGCCAGCAGCCAAGGTCCCGGGACAGGGTCTGGGGAGCTGTTTTTT. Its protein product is CASSQGPGTGSGELFF.

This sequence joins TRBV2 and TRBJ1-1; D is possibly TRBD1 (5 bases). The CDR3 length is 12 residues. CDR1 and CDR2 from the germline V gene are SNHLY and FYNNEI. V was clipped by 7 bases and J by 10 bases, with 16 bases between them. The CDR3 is CASKNRFYGAFF. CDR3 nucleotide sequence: TGTGCCAGCAAAAACAGGTTTTACGGAGCTTTCTTT.

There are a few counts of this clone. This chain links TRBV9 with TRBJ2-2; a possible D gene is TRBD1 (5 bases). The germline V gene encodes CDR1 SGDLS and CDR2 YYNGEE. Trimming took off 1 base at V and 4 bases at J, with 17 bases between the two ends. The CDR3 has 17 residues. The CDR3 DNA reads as TGTGCCAGCAGCGTAAGTCATCAGGGTGCGGTCACCGGGGAGCTGTTTTTT. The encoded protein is CASSVSHQGAVTGELFF.

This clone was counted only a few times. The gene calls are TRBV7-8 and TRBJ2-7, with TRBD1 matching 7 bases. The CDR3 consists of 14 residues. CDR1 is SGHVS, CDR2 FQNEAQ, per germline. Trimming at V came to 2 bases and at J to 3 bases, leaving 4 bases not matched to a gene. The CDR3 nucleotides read TGTGCCAGCAGCTTATTCAGGGGGAACTACGAGCAGTACTTC. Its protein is CASSLFRGNYEQYF. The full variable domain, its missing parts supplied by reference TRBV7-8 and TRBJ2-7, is GAGVSQSPRYKVAKRGQDVALRCDPISGHVSLFWYQQALGQGPEFLTYFQNEAQLDKSGLPSDRFFAERPEGSVSTLKIQRTQQEDSAVYLCASSLFRGNYEQYFGPGTRLTVT.

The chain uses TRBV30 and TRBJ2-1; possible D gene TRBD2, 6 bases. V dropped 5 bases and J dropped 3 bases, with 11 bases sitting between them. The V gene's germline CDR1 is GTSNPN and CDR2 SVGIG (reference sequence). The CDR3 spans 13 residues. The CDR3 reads CAWVTGSYNEQFF. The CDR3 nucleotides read TGTGCCTGGGTCACCGGGAGCTACAATGAGCAGTTCTTC.

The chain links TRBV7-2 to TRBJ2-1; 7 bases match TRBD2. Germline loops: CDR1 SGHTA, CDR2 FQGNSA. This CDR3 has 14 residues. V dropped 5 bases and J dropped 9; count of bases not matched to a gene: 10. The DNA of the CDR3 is TGTGCCAGCAGCCCCAAGGTCCTAGCGGTTGAGCAGTTCTTC. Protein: CASSPKVLAVEQFF.

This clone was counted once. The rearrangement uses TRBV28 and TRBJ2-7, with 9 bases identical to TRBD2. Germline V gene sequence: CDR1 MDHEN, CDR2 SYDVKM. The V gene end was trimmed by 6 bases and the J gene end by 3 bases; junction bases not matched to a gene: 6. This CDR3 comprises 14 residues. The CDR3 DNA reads TGTGCCAGCAGGGGCCGACTAGCGGTCTACGAGCAGTACTTC. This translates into CASRGRLAVYEQYF.